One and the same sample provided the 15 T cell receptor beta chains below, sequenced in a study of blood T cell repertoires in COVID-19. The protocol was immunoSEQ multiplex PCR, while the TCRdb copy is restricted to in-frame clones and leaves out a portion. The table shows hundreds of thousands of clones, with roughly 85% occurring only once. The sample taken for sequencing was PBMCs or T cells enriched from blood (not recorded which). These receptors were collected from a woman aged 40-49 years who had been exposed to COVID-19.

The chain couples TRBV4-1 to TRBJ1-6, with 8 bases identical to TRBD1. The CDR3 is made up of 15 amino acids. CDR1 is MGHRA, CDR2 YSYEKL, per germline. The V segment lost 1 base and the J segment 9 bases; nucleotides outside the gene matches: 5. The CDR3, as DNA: TGCGCCAGCAGCCAAGGGACAGGGAAGGGTTCACCCCTCCACTTT. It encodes CASSQGTGKGSPLHF.

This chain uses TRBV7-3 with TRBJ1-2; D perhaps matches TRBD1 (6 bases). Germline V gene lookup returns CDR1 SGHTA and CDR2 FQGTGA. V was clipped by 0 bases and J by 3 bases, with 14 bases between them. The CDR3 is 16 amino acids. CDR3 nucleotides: TGTGCCAGCAGCTTAACCGCCAACTCAGGGGACTATGGCTACACCTTC. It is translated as CASSLTANSGDYGYTF.

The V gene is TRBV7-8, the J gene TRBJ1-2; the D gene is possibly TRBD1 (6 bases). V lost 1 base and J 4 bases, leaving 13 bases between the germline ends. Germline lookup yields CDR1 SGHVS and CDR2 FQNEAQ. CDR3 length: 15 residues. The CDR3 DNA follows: TGTGCCAGCAGCTTAGACTCCCACAGGGCCTATGGCTACACCTTC. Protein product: CASSLDSHRAYGYTF.

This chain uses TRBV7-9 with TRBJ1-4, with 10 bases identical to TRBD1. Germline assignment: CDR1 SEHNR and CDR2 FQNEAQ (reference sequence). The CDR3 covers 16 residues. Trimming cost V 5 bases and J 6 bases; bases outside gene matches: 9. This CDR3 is CASSHRDRGKDEKLFF. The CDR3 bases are TGTGCCAGCAGCCACCGGGACAGGGGAAAAGATGAAAAACTGTTTTTT.

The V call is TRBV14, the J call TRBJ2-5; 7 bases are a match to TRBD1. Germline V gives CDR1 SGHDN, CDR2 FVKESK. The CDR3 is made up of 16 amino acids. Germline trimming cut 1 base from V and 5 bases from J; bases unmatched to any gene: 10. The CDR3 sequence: CASSQVTGAMGETQYF. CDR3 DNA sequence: TGTGCCAGCAGCCAAGTAACAGGGGCAATGGGGGAGACCCAGTACTTC.

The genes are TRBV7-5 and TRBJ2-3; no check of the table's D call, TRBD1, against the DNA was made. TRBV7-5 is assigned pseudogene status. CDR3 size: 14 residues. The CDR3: CARSLRQQGDTQYF. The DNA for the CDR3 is TGTGCCAGAAGCTTAAGACAGCAAGGAGATACGCAGTATTTT.

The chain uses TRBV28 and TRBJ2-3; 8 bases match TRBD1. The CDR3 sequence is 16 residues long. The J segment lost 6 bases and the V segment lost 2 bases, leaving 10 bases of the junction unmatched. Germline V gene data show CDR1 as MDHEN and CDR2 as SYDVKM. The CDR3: CASSLQGANIADTQYF. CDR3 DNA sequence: TGTGCCAGCAGTTTACAGGGGGCGAATATAGCTGATACGCAGTATTTT.

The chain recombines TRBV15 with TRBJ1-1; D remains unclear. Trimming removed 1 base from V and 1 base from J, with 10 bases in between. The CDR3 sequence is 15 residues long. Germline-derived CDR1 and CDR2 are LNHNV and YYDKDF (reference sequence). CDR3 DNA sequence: TGTGCCACCAGCAGAGGGGGAGGCGCGAACACTGAAGCTTTCTTT. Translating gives CATSRGGGANTEAFF.

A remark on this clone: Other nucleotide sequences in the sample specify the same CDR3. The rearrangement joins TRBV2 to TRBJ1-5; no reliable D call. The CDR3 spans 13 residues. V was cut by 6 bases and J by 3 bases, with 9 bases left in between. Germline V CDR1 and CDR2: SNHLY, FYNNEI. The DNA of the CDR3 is TGTGCCAGCAGCGGGGAATCCAATCAGCCCCAGCATTTT. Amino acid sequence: CASSGESNQPQHF.

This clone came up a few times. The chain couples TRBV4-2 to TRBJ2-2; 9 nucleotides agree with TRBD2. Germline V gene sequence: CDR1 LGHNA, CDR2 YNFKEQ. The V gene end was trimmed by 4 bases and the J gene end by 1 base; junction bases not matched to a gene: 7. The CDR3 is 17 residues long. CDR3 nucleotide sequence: TGTGCCAGCAGCCCCGAAGCGCGGGGGGGGAACACCGGGGAGCTGTTTTTT. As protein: CASSPEARGGNTGELFF.

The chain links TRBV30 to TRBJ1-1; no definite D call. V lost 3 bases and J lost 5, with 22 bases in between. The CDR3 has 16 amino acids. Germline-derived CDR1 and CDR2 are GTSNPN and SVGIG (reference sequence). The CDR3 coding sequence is TGTGCCTGGAGACGGGTTGGTGATGAGGGCGGGACTGAAGCTTTCTTT. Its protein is CAWRRVGDEGGTEAFF. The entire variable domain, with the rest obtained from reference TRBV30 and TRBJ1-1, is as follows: SQTIHQWPATLVQPVGSPLSLECTVEGTSNPNLYWYRQAAGRGLQLLFYSVGIGQISSEVPQNLSASRPQDRQFILSSKKLLLSDSGFYLCAWRRVGDEGGTEAFFGQGTRLTVV.

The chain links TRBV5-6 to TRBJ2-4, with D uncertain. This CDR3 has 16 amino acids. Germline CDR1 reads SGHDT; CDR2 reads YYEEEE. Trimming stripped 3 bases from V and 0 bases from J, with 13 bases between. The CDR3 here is CASSYTDILAKNIQYF. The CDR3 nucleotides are TGTGCCAGCAGCTACACAGACATCCTAGCCAAAAACATTCAGTACTTC.

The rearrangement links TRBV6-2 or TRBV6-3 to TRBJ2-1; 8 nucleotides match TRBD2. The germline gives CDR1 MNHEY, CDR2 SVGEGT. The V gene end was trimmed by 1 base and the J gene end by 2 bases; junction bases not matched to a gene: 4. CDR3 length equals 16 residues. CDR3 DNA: TGTGCCAGCAGTTACTGGTCTAGCGGGCCCTACAATGAGCAGTTCTTC. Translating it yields CASSYWSSGPYNEQFF.

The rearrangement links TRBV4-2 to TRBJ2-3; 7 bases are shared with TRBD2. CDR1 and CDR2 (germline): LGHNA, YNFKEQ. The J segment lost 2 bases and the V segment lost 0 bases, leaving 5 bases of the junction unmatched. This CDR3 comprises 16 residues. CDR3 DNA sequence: TGTGCCAGCAGCCAAGAGGGTCGGGGGGACACAGATACGCAGTATTTT. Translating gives CASSQEGRGDTDTQYF.

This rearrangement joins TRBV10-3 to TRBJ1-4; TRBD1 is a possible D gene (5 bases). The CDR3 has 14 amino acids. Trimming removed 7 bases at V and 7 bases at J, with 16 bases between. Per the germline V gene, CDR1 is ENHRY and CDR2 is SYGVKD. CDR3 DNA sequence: TGTGCCATCAACTCAGGGCAGGGAGGTGAAAAACTGTTTTTT. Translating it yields CAINSGQGGEKLFF.